Sequencing of this TCR beta chain was carried out in a study of patients and donors after allogeneic stem cell transplantation. V was cut by 2 bases and J by 2 bases, with 13 bases left in between. CDR3 length equals 16 residues. TCRdb used MiXCR to reprocess the RT-PCR reads, holding one entry per CDR3 protein. The sample has about a million distinct CDR3 sequences, 15% to 20% seen once. Sequencing was performed on blood, either unsorted or a sorted T cell fraction (not recorded which). This clonotype was obtained from a human donor who was either an allogeneic HSCT recipient or a stem cell or donor lymphocyte infusion donor (not recorded which). It is not recorded whose cells these are; they may come from a transplant donor. The genes are TRBV12-3 or TRBV12-4 and TRBJ1-3; unclear D gene. In DNA form, the CDR3 reads TGTGCCAGCAGTTTATTTGGTAGGCGGCCTGGAAACACCATATATTTT. Amino acids: CASSLFGRRPGNTIYF.